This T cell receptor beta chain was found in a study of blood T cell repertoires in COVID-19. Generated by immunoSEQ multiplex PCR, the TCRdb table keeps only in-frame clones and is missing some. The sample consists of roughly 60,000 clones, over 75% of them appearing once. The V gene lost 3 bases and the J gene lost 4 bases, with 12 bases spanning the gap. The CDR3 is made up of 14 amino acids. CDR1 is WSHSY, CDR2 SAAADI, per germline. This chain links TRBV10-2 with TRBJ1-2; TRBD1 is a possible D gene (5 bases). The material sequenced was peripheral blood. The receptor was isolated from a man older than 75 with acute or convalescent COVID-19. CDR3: CASSDGRATYGYTF. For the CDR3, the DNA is TGCGCCAGCAGTGATGGCAGGGCTACCTATGGCTACACCTTC.